The clone carrying this T cell receptor beta chain was found a few times. Antigen unknown. The donors were part of the validation cohort, which consisted of more than 90 subjects and was separate from the first cohort of 666 subjects. The data are from a study of cytomegalovirus exposure and HLA in healthy donors. General study points: Cytomegalovirus-associated status was assigned to 164 TCR beta chains.

Assay: immunoSEQ multiplex PCR; the TCRdb copy retains only in-frame clones and omits some. The sample yields some 90,000 clones, roughly 87% seen once. CDR3 length equals 13 residues. The germline gives CDR1 MNHEY, CDR2 SVGAGI. V gave up 8 bases and J gave up 2 bases, with 12 bases separating them. This sequence joins TRBV6-5 and TRBJ1-2; a possible D gene is TRBD1 (5 bases). The sequence derives from a man in his late teens or twenties in good health and CMV-seropositive. Sequencing used PBMCs. CDR3 in DNA: TGTGCCAGCGGGGCGGCACCGAACTATGGCTACACCTTC. Translated, it gives CASGAAPNYGYTF.